The 18 T cell receptor beta chains reported below all come from one sample, sequenced in a study of blood T cells in healthy people across ages. A J-beta primer mix and a sample-barcoded 5' primer were used in a second PCR of roughly 7 to 12 cycles. Each CDR3 protein is one row after TCRdb ran MiXCR on the 5' RACE reads. The table has roughly 1,500,000 distinct CDR3 sequences, roughly 40% seen once. Sequencing was done on a sample of blood. Every receptor here comes from a young woman in good health.

The V and J genes are TRBV3-1 and TRBJ1-5; D not resolved. Trimming took 1 base from V and 6 from J, leaving 10 bases between them. Germline-derived CDR1 and CDR2 are LGHDT and YNNKEL (reference sequence). The CDR3 has 14 amino acids. Here the CDR3 reads CASSQAGKGQPQHF. Written as DNA, the CDR3 is TGTGCCAGCAGCCAAGCGGGGAAGGGTCAGCCCCAGCATTTT.

This chain uses TRBV18 with TRBJ2-5; D remains ambiguous. Near its end, the DNA agrees better with TRBJ2-7, so the J call may be wrong. Per the germline V gene, CDR1 is KGHSH and CDR2 is LQKENI. The CDR3 sequence is 13 residues long. The CDR3 spells CASSPYKESEQYF. The CDR3, as DNA: TGTGCCAGCTCACCTTACAAGGAAAGCGAGCAGTACTTC.

The CDR3 spells CASSYSADGTEAFF. The CDR3 DNA is TGTGCCAGCAGTTACTCGGCGGATGGAACTGAAGCTTTCTTT. V gene TRBV6-6 combines with J gene TRBJ1-1; D gene unclear. V was shortened by 0 bases and J by 5 bases, with 10 bases between the two germline ends. The CDR3 length is 14 residues. CDR1 and CDR2 (germline): MNHNY, SVGAGI (reference sequence).

This chain links TRBV6-5 with TRBJ2-7, with TRBD2 matching 8 bases. Germline CDR1 is MNHEY and CDR2 is SVGAGI. The J segment lost 4 bases and the V segment lost 4 bases, leaving 9 bases of the junction unmatched. CDR3 size: 15 residues. The chain's CDR3 is CASSSIGGAGYEQYF. DNA of the CDR3: TGTGCCAGCAGTTCGATCGGGGGGGCCGGGTACGAGCAGTACTTC.

This clonotype turned up a few times. This chain connects TRBV28 to TRBJ2-3, with 8 bases aligning to TRBD2. CDR1 and CDR2 (germline): MDHEN, SYDVKM. V lost 3 bases and J lost 6; bases outside the gene matches: 8. The CDR3 totals 15 residues. This CDR3 is CASSFRAGGADTQYF. The CDR3 DNA reads TGTGCCAGCAGTTTTAGGGCGGGAGGAGCGGATACGCAGTATTTT. The full variable domain, with the rest looked up from reference TRBV28 and TRBJ2-3, is DVKVTQSSRYLVKRTGEKVFLECVQDMDHENMFWYRQDPGLGLRLIYFSYDVKMKEKGDIPEGYSVSREKKERFSLILESASTNQTSMYLCASSFRAGGADTQYFGPGTRLTVL.

The chain combines TRBV5-1 with TRBJ2-5; TRBD2 agrees at 12 bases. Germline lookup yields CDR1 SGHRS and CDR2 YFSETQ. J gave up 11 bases and V 0 bases, and 11 bases lay outside the gene matches. The CDR3 covers 16 residues. CDR3 nucleotides: TGCGCCAGCAGCTTGGTGGCTAGCGGGAGGGACAATGAGCAGTACTTC. Protein product: CASSLVASGRDNEQYF.

This clonotype was observed at least ten times. One end of the junction varies from germline; a read error may be responsible. The chain is built from TRBV7-2 and TRBJ2-1, with D possibly matching TRBD1 (5 bases). The CDR3 is 15 residues long. In germline, CDR1 is SGHTA, CDR2 FQGNSA. CDR3 DNA: TGTGCCAGCAGTTTAGGGGCCAGTGGCTACAATGAGCAGTTCTTC. This sequence encodes CASSLGASGYNEQFF. Complete variable domain (other parts from reference TRBV7-2 and TRBJ2-1): GAGVSQSPSNKVTEKGKDVELRCDPISGHTALYWYRQSLGQGLEFLIYFQGNSAPDKSGLPSDRFSAERTGGSVSTLTIQRTQQEDSAVYLCASSLGASGYNEQFFGPGTRLTVL.

Written as DNA, the CDR3 is TGCAGTGCTAGAGTTGGTAGGGCCGAGCAGTACTTC. Translating gives CSARVGRAEQYF. V gene TRBV20-1 combines with J gene TRBJ2-4, with unresolved D. The better agreement between TRBJ2-7 and the DNA end casts doubt on the J call. The CDR3 is made up of 12 amino acids. The germline gives CDR1 DFQATT, CDR2 SNEGSKA (reference sequence).

At least ten counts were recorded for this clonotype. The rearrangement links TRBV10-3 to TRBJ2-5; tentatively, D is TRBD1 or TRBD2 (5 bases each). The V and J ends lost 9 bases and 5 bases respectively, with 13 bases between them. The CDR3 is 12 residues long. CDR1 and CDR2 (germline): ENHRY, SYGVKD. CDR3 in amino acids: CAISGTTETQYF. The CDR3 DNA reads TGTGCCATATCCGGGACCACGGAGACCCAGTACTTC.

The V call is TRBV4-3, the J call TRBJ2-5; D ambiguous. Germline V gives CDR1 LGHNA, CDR2 YSLEER. This CDR3 is built from 14 residues. V lost 3 bases, J lost 4 bases, and 12 bases lay in between. Here the CDR3 DNA reads TGCGCCAGCAGCCATTCCGTATGGGGAGAGACCCAGTACTTC. As protein: CASSHSVWGETQYF.

V is TRBV4-2 and J is TRBJ2-2; D may be TRBD2 (6 bases). The CDR3 loop spans 17 amino acids. Germline CDR1 reads LGHNA; CDR2 reads YNFKEQ. Trimming pared 0 bases from V and 0 bases from J, leaving 11 bases between. The CDR3 bases are TGTGCCAGCAGCCAAGAGGGAGGTAGGGCGAACACCGGGGAGCTGTTTTTT. This gives the protein CASSQEGGRANTGELFF.

The CDR3: CSARSGPTQRGNQPQHF. Written as DNA, the CDR3 is TGCAGTGCTAGGTCGGGACCGACCCAGCGGGGCAATCAGCCCCAGCATTTT. J is TRBJ1-5 and V is TRBV20-1; maybe TRBD1 (5 bases). The CDR3 covers 17 residues. V was pared by 3 bases and J by 2 bases, with 20 bases between. CDR1 DFQATT and CDR2 SNEGSKA come from the germline V gene (reference sequence).

V and J are TRBV29-1 and TRBJ2-1, with a tentative D call TRBD1 (5 bases). Trimming removed 1 base at V and 7 bases at J, with 14 bases between. Germline values: CDR1 SQVTM, CDR2 ANQGSEA. The CDR3 spans 14 residues. The CDR3: CSVEGRVALNEQFF. CDR3 nucleotides: TGCAGCGTTGAAGGCAGGGTTGCTTTGAATGAGCAGTTCTTC.

The V gene is TRBV11-2, the J gene TRBJ1-2, with TRBD1 as a possible D gene (5 bases). Germline V CDR1 and CDR2: SGHAT, FQNNGV. V shed 7 bases and J shed 8 bases, with 17 bases lying between them. The CDR3 consists of 13 residues. In DNA form, the CDR3 reads TGTGCCAGCACCCCCATCCAGGGTTTCGGCTACACCTTC. Translation gives CASTPIQGFGYTF.

The chain combines TRBV5-4 with TRBJ1-2, with 8 bases matching TRBD1. V shed 5 bases, J shed 7 bases, and the junction held 7 bases outside the gene matches. Germline CDR1 and CDR2: SGHNT and YYREEE (reference sequence). The CDR3 extends over 13 amino acids. The CDR3 is CASRHQGASGYTF. The CDR3 DNA follows: TGTGCCAGCAGACATCAGGGGGCGTCTGGCTACACCTTC.

V usage is TRBV12-3 or TRBV12-4 and J usage is TRBJ1-2; perhaps TRBD1 as D (5 bases). Trimming cost V 5 bases and J 4 bases, with 17 bases left between them. CDR3 length: 15 amino acids. Written as DNA, the CDR3 is TGTGCCAGCAGTCCTGGGGCAGGGATAAGCTATGGCTACACCTTC. Amino acids: CASSPGAGISYGYTF.

This clonotype was seen many times. The CDR3 sequence is CASSDGFTDTQYF. DNA for the CDR3: TGTGCCAGCAGCGACGGGTTCACAGATACGCAGTATTTT. The chain is built from TRBV6-4 and TRBJ2-3; D is unclear. The germline V gene has CDR1 MRHNA and CDR2 SNTAGT. Trimming removed 6 bases at V and 2 bases at J, with 9 bases between. CDR3 length: 13 residues.

The V and J genes are TRBV9 and TRBJ2-4, with 16 nucleotides matching TRBD2. Matching the DNA end better, TRBJ2-7 makes the J call doubtful. Per germline, CDR1 SGDLS and CDR2 YYNGEE. The CDR3 has 19 amino acids. Here the CDR3 reads CASSVAGGLAGGPNHEQYF. In DNA, the CDR3 is TGTGCCAGCAGCGTAGCTGGGGGACTAGCGGGAGGGCCTAACCACGAGCAGTACTTC.